This T cell receptor (beta chain) stems from a study of blood T cells in healthy people across ages (dated by TCRdb to about 2015). Turning to the overall study: Template switching captured roughly one uniquely barcoded TCR beta cDNA molecule per two T cells in model experiments. The study measured age-related changes in TCR beta repertoire diversity using deep sequencing normalized with unique cDNA molecular identifiers. The donors were split into four age groups: young (average 16 years), middle-aged (about 40), aged (approximately 60) and long-lived (about 82). Using the same blood draw, the study looked at two additional independent replicas of 1 million unique cDNA reads for two donors, one aged 18 to 30 and the other aged 80 or older. Findings and caveats that apply to the study as a whole: The CMV infection status of donors was not known, potentially confounding age-related changes in expanded clonotypes. The long-lived group showed more naive CD4+ T cells, fewer expanded clones and increased TCR diversity than the aged group, suggesting age selection. Observed TCR beta diversity per million T cells fell roughly linearly with age, and a significant reduction was already apparent by age about 36. Estimates of total diversity based on one million sequenced T cells were regarded as lower bounds and as underestimates. A strong correlation was found between observed TCR beta diversity and the percentage of naive T cells measured by flow cytometry. Conclusive comparison of naive and antigen-experienced compartments was prevented by the profiling of bulk unsorted PBMCs.

This clonotype was seen a handful of times. The clone's antigen remains unknown. Base qualities are not provided; no much larger clone lies one nucleotide away. The donors were around 39 Caucasian individuals from Russia, aged roughly 6 to 90 years, who were systemically healthy. Ten milliliters of peripheral blood were drawn from each donor into EDTA-treated Vacutainer tubes. Ficoll-Paque density-gradient centrifugation was used to isolate PBMCs, with at least 7 million obtained per sample. Trizol reagent was used to extract total RNA from the PBMCs, yielding at least 5.5 micrograms per sample. For every donor, flow cytometry on a PBMC aliquot measured the percentage of naive CD45RAhigh/CD27high T cells. The library was prepared using 5' RACE. Sequencing used an Illumina HiSeq 2500. A second PCR of roughly 6 to 11 cycles was run with a J-beta primer mix and a sample-barcoded 5' primer. A template-switch 5' adaptor carrying 12 random nucleotides introduced a unique molecular identifier onto each TCR beta cDNA molecule. Each sample yielded at least 2.5 million CDR3-containing paired-end reads. The Mint cDNA synthesis kit, primed by a TRBC-specific oligonucleotide, was used to synthesize first-strand cDNA from all RNA. Following uracil-DNA glycosylase treatment, all cDNA underwent a first 18-cycle PCR with the universal primers M1SS and BC2_uni_R. On the study's bioinformatics: Normalization of each sample was performed by random selection of 1 million high-quality reads, each carrying a distinct molecular identifier. Reads with shared molecular identifiers were discarded instead of being binned into consensus sequences. MiTCR, run with a Q25 quality threshold and the strictest error-elimination algorithm, handled CDR3 identification, clonotype clustering and error correction. A nonparametric unseen species model with Euler transformation was used to estimate lower-bound total TCR beta diversity. TCRdb took the public reads, trimmed them with fastp at Q25, ran MiXCR for clone calling and kept in-frame beta chains. A single entry per CDR3 protein holds the most common genes and DNA from its merged rows. In this record, the V and J calls reflect TCRdb's handling and not the investigators' own analysis. The sample contains 760,000 or so distinct CDR3 sequences, 20% to 25% of them found a single time. 9.4% of the sample belongs to the ten largest clones.

These sequences were also reported in another study, on T cells of mothers and their children. The other study reports the following: Nine systemically healthy Caucasian individuals, comprising three mothers and their six children, were included as donors. cDNA synthesis consumed the entire amount of extracted RNA, loaded at about 1.6 ug RNA in each 15 ul reaction. Sample barcodes and 2-4 random nucleotides were added via the M1S primer in the second PCR. More than 8 million TCR beta CDR3 reads were obtained from each mother, and 2.5 million to 3.5 million reads were obtained from each child. TCR recombination output is similarly shaped by thymic selection in related and unrelated pairs, with a minor effect exerted by inherited differences. Normalized repertoire overlap was always slightly but never significantly higher in related than unrelated mother-child pairs. With a sensitivity of around 97 clones per million clonotypes, no persistent microchimeric T cell clones were detected. Deep NGS was used in the study to compare the TCR beta repertoires of mothers and children and to look for features that separate related mother-child pairs from unrelated individuals. On average, the children were around 11 +/- 4 years old, while the mothers were 40 +/- 4 years old. After adapter ligation with NEBNext reagents, the libraries were sequenced on Illumina HiSeq 2000 with 100+100 nt paired-end reads. Mother and child libraries were prepared a month apart and sequenced in separate runs to prevent cross-contamination. Each donor had between 500,000 and 2,000,000 distinct TCR beta clonotypes identified. Naive TCR beta clonotypes were estimated from low-frequency clonotypes matched to each donor's FACS-determined naive share, without sorting.

The source material was blood. This TCR was recovered from a boy aged 5-17 years in good health.

The bases read TGCAGCGTCTGGGACTATTCTAGCACAGATACGCAGTATTTT. Translated, this is CSVWDYSSTDTQYF. The chain couples TRBV29-1 to TRBJ2-3; TRBD2 aligns with 7 central bases. Looking up the germline V gene yields CDR1 SQVTM and CDR2 ANQGSEA. The CDR3 measures 14 amino acids from cysteine to phenylalanine. Only the CDR3 DNA is retained, 42 bases long and in frame from the first base. Trimming leaves V shorter by 6 bases and J shorter by 0 bases, with the junction holding 6 bases beyond the gene matches.